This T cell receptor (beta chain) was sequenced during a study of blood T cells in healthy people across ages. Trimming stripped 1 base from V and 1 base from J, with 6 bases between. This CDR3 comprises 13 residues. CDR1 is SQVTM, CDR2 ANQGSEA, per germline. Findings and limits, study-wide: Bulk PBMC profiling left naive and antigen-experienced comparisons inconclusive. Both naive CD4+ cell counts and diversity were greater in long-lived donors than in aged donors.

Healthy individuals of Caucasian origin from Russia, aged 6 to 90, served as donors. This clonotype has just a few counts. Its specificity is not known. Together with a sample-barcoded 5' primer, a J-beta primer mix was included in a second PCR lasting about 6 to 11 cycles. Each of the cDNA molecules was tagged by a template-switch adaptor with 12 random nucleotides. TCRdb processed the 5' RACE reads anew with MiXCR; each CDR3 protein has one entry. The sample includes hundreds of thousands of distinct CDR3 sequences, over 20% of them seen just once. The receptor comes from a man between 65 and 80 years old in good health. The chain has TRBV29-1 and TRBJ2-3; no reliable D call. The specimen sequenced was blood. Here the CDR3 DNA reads TGCAGCGTTGAAGGGGTTGGCACAGATACGCAGTATTTT. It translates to CSVEGVGTDTQYF.